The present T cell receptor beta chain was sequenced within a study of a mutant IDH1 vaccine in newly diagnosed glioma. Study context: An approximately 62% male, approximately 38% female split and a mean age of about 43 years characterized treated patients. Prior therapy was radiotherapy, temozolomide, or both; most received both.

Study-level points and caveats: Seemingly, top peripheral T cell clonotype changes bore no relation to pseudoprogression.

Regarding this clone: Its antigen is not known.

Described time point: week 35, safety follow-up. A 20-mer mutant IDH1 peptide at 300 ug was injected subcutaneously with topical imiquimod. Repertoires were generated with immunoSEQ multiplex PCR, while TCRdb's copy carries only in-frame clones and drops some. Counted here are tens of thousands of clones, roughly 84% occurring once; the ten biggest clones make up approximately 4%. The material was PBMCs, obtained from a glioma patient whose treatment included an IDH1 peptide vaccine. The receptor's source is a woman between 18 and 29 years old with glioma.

The CDR3 here is CASSSRRLATDTQYF. In nucleotides, the CDR3 is TGTGCCAGCAGTTCCAGGCGACTAGCGACAGATACGCAGTATTTT. The chain joins TRBV27 to TRBJ2-3, with 8 bases matching TRBD2. J gave up 3 bases and V 4 bases, and 6 bases lay outside the gene matches. CDR1 is MNHEY and CDR2 is SMNVEV in the germline V gene (reference sequence). The CDR3 totals 15 residues.